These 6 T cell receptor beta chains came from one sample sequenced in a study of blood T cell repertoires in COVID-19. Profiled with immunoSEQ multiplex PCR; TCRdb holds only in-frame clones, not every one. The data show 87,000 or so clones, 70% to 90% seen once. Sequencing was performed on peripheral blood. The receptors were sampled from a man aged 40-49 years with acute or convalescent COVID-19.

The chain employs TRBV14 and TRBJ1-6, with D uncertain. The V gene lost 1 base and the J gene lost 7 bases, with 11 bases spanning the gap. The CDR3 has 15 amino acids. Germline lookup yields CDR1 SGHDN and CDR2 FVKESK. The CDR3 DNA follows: TGTGCCAGCAGCCAAGTGGGTTCGGAGAATTCACCCCTCCACTTT. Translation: CASSQVGSENSPLHF.

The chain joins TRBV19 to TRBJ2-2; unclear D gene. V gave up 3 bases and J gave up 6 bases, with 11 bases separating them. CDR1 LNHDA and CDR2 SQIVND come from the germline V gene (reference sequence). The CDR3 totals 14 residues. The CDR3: CASSILLGAGELFF. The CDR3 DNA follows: TGTGCCAGTAGTATTCTGCTAGGCGCCGGGGAGCTGTTTTTT.

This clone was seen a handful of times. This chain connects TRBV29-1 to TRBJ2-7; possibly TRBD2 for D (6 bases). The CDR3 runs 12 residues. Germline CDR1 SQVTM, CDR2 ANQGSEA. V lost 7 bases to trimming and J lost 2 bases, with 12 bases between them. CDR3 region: CSGGDFAYEQYF. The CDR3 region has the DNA TGCAGCGGGGGGGACTTCGCCTACGAGCAGTACTTC.

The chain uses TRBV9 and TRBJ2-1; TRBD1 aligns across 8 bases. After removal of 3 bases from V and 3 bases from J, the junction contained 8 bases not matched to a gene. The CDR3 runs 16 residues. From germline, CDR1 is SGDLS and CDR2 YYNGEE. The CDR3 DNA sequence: TGTGCCAGCAGCGCAACGACAGGGGCGGGCTACAATGAGCAGTTCTTC. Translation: CASSATTGAGYNEQFF.

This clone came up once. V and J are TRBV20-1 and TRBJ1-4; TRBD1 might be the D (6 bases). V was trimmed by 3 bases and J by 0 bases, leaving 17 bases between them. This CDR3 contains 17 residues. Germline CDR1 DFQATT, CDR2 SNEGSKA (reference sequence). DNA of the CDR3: TGCAGTGCTAGTAAACAGGGTAGATTCGCAACTAATGAAAAACTGTTTTTT. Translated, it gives CSASKQGRFATNEKLFF.

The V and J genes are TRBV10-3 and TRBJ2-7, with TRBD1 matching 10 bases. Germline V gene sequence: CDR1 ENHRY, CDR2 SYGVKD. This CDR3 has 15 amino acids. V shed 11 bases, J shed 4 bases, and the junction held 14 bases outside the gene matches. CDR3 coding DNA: TGTGCCGCCCAATCTCCGGGACAGGGGTTTTACGAGCAGTACTTC. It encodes CAAQSPGQGFYEQYF.